Each of the 21 T cell receptor beta chains below was sequenced from the same sample in a study of blood T cell repertoires in COVID-19. Data came from immunoSEQ multiplex PCR; TCRdb stores just in-frame clones and leaves some out. The sample contains approximately 180,000 clones, more than 75% of which appear only once. The source material was peripheral blood. The receptors shown here come from a man aged 35-49 years with active or convalescent COVID-19.

The chain is built from TRBV21-1 and TRBJ2-7; the D call TRBD2 from the table was never checked on the DNA. TRBV21-1 represents a pseudogene. The length of the CDR3 is 16 residues. CDR3 region: CASSDPWGGETYEQYF. In DNA form, the CDR3 reads TGTGCCAGCAGCGATCCCTGGGGGGGTGAAACCTACGAGCAGTACTTC.

V is TRBV20-1 and J is TRBJ1-1; D may be TRBD1 (6 bases). V lost 3 bases and J 6 bases, leaving 11 bases between the germline ends. There are 12 residues in the CDR3. Germline assignment: CDR1 DFQATT and CDR2 SNEGSKA (reference sequence). CDR3 sequence (DNA): TGCAGTGCTAGTCAGGGGTTGGCTGAAGCTTTCTTT. Translated, it gives CSASQGLAEAFF.

The chain couples TRBV2 to TRBJ1-1; D might be TRBD1 (6 bases). CDR1 and CDR2 (germline): SNHLY, FYNNEI. The CDR3 consists of 14 residues. V lost 8 bases and J lost 5, with 18 bases in between. CDR3 residues: CASANTGMGTEAFF. CDR3 DNA: TGTGCCAGCGCTAATACAGGGATGGGGACTGAAGCTTTCTTT. Supplemented by reference TRBV2 and TRBJ1-1, the full variable domain reads EPEVTQTPSHQVTQMGQEVILRCVPISNHLYFYWYRQILGQKVEFLVSFYNNEISEKSEIFDDQFSVERPDGSNFTLKIRSTKLEDSAMYFCASANTGMGTEAFFGQGTRLTVV.

The chain has TRBV5-5 and TRBJ1-5; D is unresolved. V was trimmed by 0 bases and J by 0 bases, leaving 7 bases between them. From germline, CDR1 is SGHKS and CDR2 YYEKEE (reference sequence). This CDR3 is built from 15 residues. The CDR3 region is CASSLGESSNQPQHF. The CDR3 coding sequence is TGTGCCAGCAGCTTGGGGGAGTCTAGCAATCAGCCCCAGCATTTT.

The sample holds a few counts of this clone. The chain joins TRBV6-5 to TRBJ2-7, with D possibly matching TRBD2 (6 bases). This CDR3 is 15 amino acids long. Per the germline V gene, CDR1 is MNHEY and CDR2 is SVGAGI. V was clipped by 5 bases and J by 3 bases, with 17 bases between them. Written as DNA, the CDR3 is TGTGCCAGCAGTCCTACCTCGGGACTCCACTACGAGCAGTACTTC. As protein: CASSPTSGLHYEQYF.

The rearrangement links TRBV7-2 to TRBJ1-5; D is ambiguous. The length of the CDR3 is 15 residues. V lost 2 bases, J lost 6 bases, and 14 bases lay in between. Germline CDR1 SGHTA, CDR2 FQGNSA. The CDR3: CASSLSVGTGQPQHF. The CDR3, as DNA: TGTGCCAGCAGCTTATCTGTAGGTACGGGTCAGCCCCAGCATTTT.

DNA of the CDR3: TGTGCTAGTGGTTTCAAGTCTACTGGGGCCAACGTCCTGACTTTC. This encodes CASGFKSTGANVLTF. The chain links TRBV12-5 to TRBJ2-6; no definite D call. The CDR3 is made up of 15 amino acids. Germline V CDR1 and CDR2: LGHNT, FRNRAP. The V end was cut by 3 bases, the J end by 2 bases, with 8 bases between.

This clone was seen only once. V is TRBV19 and J is TRBJ1-2; possibly TRBD1 for D (5 bases). The CDR3 is made up of 14 amino acids. V was cut by 3 bases and J by 6 bases, with 14 bases left in between. The germline V gene encodes CDR1 LNHDA and CDR2 SQIVND (reference sequence). CDR3 amino acids: CASSMEGSMDGYTF. CDR3 DNA: TGTGCCAGTAGTATGGAGGGGAGCATGGATGGCTACACCTTC.

The chain links TRBV29-1 to TRBJ1-2; D is undetermined. CDR3 length: 16 residues. Germline values: CDR1 SQVTM, CDR2 ANQGSEA. Trimming took 7 bases from V and 4 from J, leaving 25 bases between them. The CDR3 DNA reads TGCAGCGATCTTCAAATGGGAGGGTTCGGCCCCTATGGCTACACCTTC. Amino acids: CSDLQMGGFGPYGYTF. Combining the CDR3 with reference TRBV29-1 and TRBJ1-2 gives the whole variable domain SAVISQKPSRDICQRGTSLTIQCQVDSQVTMMFWYRQQPGQSLTLIATANQGSEATYESGFVIDKFPISRPNLTFSTLTVSNMSPEDSSIYLCSDLQMGGFGPYGYTFGSGTRLTVV.

This clone occurred once. V and J are TRBV2 and TRBJ2-7; 7 positions agree with TRBD1. CDR1 SNHLY and CDR2 FYNNEI come from the germline V gene. The CDR3 has 14 residues. The junction had 9 bases not matched to a gene; V was cut back by 6 bases and J by 4 bases. The CDR3: CASSATGLSYEQYF. In DNA, the CDR3 is TGTGCCAGCAGCGCGACAGGGTTGTCTTACGAGCAGTACTTC.

V gene TRBV2 combines with J gene TRBJ2-4; no definite D call. V lost 2 bases, J lost 1 base, and 9 bases lay in between. The CDR3 totals 15 residues. Germline V CDR1 and CDR2: SNHLY, FYNNEI. The CDR3 sequence is CASSESTQAKNIQYF. CDR3 nucleotide sequence: TGTGCCAGCAGTGAAAGTACCCAGGCCAAAAACATTCAGTACTTC. The full variable domain, its missing parts supplied by reference TRBV2 and TRBJ2-4, is EPEVTQTPSHQVTQMGQEVILRCVPISNHLYFYWYRQILGQKVEFLVSFYNNEISEKSEIFDDQFSVERPDGSNFTLKIRSTKLEDSAMYFCASSESTQAKNIQYFGAGTRLSVL.

The sample holds one count of this clone. This chain uses TRBV7-2 with TRBJ2-5; possibly TRBD2 for D (7 bases). Germline lookup yields CDR1 SGHTA and CDR2 FQGNSA. The CDR3 has 14 amino acids. The V and J ends lost 4 bases and 2 bases respectively, with 11 bases between them. Written as DNA, the CDR3 is TGTGCCAGCAGCTGGGGGGGCACACAAGAGACCCAGTACTTC. Amino acid sequence: CASSWGGTQETQYF.

The chain uses TRBV5-1 and TRBJ1-6; 7 nucleotides line up with TRBD1. Germline CDR1 is SGHRS and CDR2 is YFSETQ. The CDR3 runs to 16 residues. The V segment lost 0 bases and the J segment 8 bases; nucleotides outside the gene matches: 8. CDR3 sequence: CASSLGRQGVYSPLHF. CDR3 bases: TGCGCCAGCAGCTTGGGTCGGCAGGGGGTGTATTCACCCCTCCACTTT.

V is TRBV30 and J is TRBJ1-1; TRBD1 is a possible D gene (6 bases). CDR1 and CDR2 from the germline V gene are GTSNPN and SVGIG (reference sequence). V lost 5 bases and J 10 bases, leaving 14 bases between the germline ends. CDR3 length: 11 residues. CDR3 coding DNA: TGTGCCTGGGAAACAGGGTTTCGAGCTTTCTTT. Translation: CAWETGFRAFF.

The chain links TRBV5-6 to TRBJ2-3; D perhaps matches TRBD1 (5 bases). The CDR3 loop spans 12 amino acids. Germline CDR1 is SGHDT and CDR2 is YYEEEE. V dropped 1 base and J dropped 11 bases, with 11 bases sitting between them. Written as DNA, the CDR3 is TGTGCCAGCAGCTTGTCACAGGCCGGGCAGTATTTT. Its translation: CASSLSQAGQYF.

CDR3 sequence: CASSPRLRGATYNEQFF. CDR3 DNA sequence: TGTGCCAGCTCACCACGATTGCGGGGGGCGACGTACAATGAGCAGTTCTTC. The rearrangement joins TRBV18 to TRBJ2-1, with 8 bases identical to TRBD2. The V segment lost 1 base and the J segment 4 bases; nucleotides outside the gene matches: 9. The CDR3 consists of 17 residues. The germline V gene has CDR1 KGHSH and CDR2 LQKENI.

The rearrangement links TRBV7-2 to TRBJ2-3, with D possibly matching TRBD1 (6 bases). Germline values: CDR1 SGHTA, CDR2 FQGNSA. This CDR3 comprises 16 residues. Between the trimmed V and J ends, which lost 3 bases and 0 bases, there was a span of 13 bases. The CDR3 DNA reads as TGTGCCAGCAGCTTGGGGGCACGGAGTAGCACAGATACGCAGTATTTT. It yields the protein CASSLGARSSTDTQYF.

V usage is TRBV19 and J usage is TRBJ2-3, with TRBD2 matching 10 bases. V dropped 0 bases and J dropped 0; count of bases not matched to a gene: 12. This CDR3 has 20 residues. The germline V gene encodes CDR1 LNHDA and CDR2 SQIVND (reference sequence). The CDR3 loop is CASSIDGKLAGDTSTDTQYF. The CDR3 DNA follows: TGTGCCAGTAGTATAGATGGCAAGCTAGCGGGAGATACTAGCACAGATACGCAGTATTTT.

The CDR3 protein is CASRLQGYYEQYF. The CDR3 DNA is TGTGCCAGCAGACTACAGGGGTACTACGAGCAGTACTTC. This chain connects TRBV3-1 (or the pseudogene TRBV3-2) to TRBJ2-7, with 7 bases lining up with TRBD1. The CDR3 covers 13 residues. From germline, CDR1 is LGHDT and CDR2 YNNKEL (reference sequence). V lost 6 bases to trimming and J lost 3 bases; unmatched junction nucleotides: 5.

The chain is built from TRBV19 and TRBJ1-1; no reliable D call. The CDR3 is made up of 13 amino acids. The V gene's germline CDR1 is LNHDA and CDR2 SQIVND (reference sequence). Trimming cost V 0 bases and J 5 bases, with 7 bases left between them. The CDR3: CASSIESRTEAFF. The CDR3 DNA reads as TGTGCCAGTAGTATAGAGAGTCGGACTGAAGCTTTCTTT.

The chain recombines TRBV9 with TRBJ1-4; D gene uncertain. The CDR3 runs 12 residues. The germline CDR1 and CDR2 sequences are SGDLS and YYNGEE. Trimming removed 2 bases from V and 7 bases from J, with 6 bases in between. The CDR3 DNA follows: TGTGCCAGCAGCGTTAGAACTGAAAAACTGTTTTTT. Translated, it gives CASSVRTEKLFF.